The table lists the clone carrying this T cell receptor (beta chain) with many counts. Its cognate antigen is unknown. This specimen belongs to a study of T cells in Graves' hyperthyroidism and ophthalmopathy. Findings and limits, study-wide: In simple terms, a model built on 13 V-J features told ophthalmopathy apart from stable hyperthyroidism. Among thyroid clonotypes expanded above 0.001, most also appeared in blood.

RNA transcripts were the template for amplifying TCR beta CDR3 regions. TCR CDR3 underwent first-round RT-PCR with the HTBI primer set. TCRdb fed the multiplex PCR reads into MiXCR, producing one record per CDR3 protein. This sample has 350,000 to 450,000 distinct CDR3 sequences; approximately 15% occur once, and the top ten carry approximately 10%. V lost 0 bases and J lost 4, with 22 bases in between. There are 17 residues in the CDR3. Germline V gene lookup returns CDR1 DFQATT and CDR2 SNEGSKA (reference sequence). This chain links TRBV20-1 with TRBJ2-7; D could derive from TRBD1 or TRBD2 (5 bases each). The sequenced sample was blood. This TCR was sampled from a woman in her sixties or seventies with Graves' hyperthyroidism. The CDR3 sequence: CSARDSLPGTSVYEQYF. Here the CDR3 DNA reads TGCAGTGCTAGAGATTCCCTCCCGGGGACGTCCGTTTACGAGCAGTACTTC.